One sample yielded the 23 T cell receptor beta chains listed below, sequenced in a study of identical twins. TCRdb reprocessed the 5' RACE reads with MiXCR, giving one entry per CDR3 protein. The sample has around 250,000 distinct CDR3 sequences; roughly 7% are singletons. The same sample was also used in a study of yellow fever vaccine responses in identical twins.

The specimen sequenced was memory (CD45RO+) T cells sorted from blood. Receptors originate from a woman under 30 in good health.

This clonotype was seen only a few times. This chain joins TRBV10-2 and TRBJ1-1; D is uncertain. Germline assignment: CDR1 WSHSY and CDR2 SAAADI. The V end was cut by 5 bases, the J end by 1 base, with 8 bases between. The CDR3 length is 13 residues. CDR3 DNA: TGCGCCAGCAGTCCGAAAGGGAACACTGAAGCTTTCTTT. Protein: CASSPKGNTEAFF.

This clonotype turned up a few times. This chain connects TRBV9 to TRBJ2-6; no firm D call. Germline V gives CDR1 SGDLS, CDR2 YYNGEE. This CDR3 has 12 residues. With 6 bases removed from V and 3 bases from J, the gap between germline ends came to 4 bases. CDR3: CASIGGANVLTF. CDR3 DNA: TGTGCCAGCATCGGTGGGGCCAACGTCCTGACTTTC.

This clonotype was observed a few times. The CDR3 coding sequence is TGTGCCAGCAGCCTAATCCGAGGGGCAAGACAACAAGAGACCCAGTACTTC. It is translated as CASSLIRGARQQETQYF. V usage is TRBV7-2 and J usage is TRBJ2-5; the D gene could be TRBD1 or TRBD2 (5 bases each). Germline-derived CDR1 and CDR2 are SGHTA and FQGNSA. The CDR3 has 17 amino acids. V was clipped by 5 bases and J by 2 bases, with 21 bases between them.

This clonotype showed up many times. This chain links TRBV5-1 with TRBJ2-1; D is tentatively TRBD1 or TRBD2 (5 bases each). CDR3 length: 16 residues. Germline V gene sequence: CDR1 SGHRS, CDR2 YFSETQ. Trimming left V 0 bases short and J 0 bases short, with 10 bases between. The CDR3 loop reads CASSLEEGSSYNEQFF. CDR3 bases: TGCGCCAGCAGCTTGGAAGAGGGGAGCTCCTACAATGAGCAGTTCTTC.

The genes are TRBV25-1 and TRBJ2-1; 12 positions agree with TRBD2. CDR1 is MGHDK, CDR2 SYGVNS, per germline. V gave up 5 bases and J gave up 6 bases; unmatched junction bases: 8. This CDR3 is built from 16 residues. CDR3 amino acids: CASSPLAGGLVNEQFF. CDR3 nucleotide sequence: TGTGCCAGCAGTCCCCTAGCGGGGGGGCTAGTCAATGAGCAGTTCTTC.

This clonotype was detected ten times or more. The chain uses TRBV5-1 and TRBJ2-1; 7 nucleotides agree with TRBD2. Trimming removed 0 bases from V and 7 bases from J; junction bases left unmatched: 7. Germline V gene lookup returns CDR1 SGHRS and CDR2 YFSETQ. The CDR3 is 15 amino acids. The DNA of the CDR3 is TGCGCCAGCAGCTTGGCGGCGGGAGTTTTAAATGAGCAGTTCTTC. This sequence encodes CASSLAAGVLNEQFF.

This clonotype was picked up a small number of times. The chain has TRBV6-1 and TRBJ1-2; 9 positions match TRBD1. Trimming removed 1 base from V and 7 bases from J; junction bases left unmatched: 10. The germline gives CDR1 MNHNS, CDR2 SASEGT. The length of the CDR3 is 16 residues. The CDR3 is CASSEDWDRVSSGYTF. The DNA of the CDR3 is TGTGCCAGCAGTGAAGACTGGGACAGGGTATCAAGTGGCTACACCTTC.

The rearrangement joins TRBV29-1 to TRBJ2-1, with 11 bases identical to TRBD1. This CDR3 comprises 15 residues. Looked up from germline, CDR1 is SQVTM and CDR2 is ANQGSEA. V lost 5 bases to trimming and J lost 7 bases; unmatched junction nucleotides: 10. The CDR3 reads CSVRFSGTGGNEQFF. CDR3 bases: TGCAGCGTTCGTTTTTCCGGGACAGGGGGGAATGAGCAGTTCTTC.

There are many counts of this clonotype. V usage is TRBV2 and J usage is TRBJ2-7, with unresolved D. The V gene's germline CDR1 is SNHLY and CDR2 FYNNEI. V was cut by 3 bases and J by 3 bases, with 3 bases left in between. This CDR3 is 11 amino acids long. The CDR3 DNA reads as TGTGCCAGCAGTGACAGCTACGAGCAGTACGTC. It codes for CASSDSYEQYV.

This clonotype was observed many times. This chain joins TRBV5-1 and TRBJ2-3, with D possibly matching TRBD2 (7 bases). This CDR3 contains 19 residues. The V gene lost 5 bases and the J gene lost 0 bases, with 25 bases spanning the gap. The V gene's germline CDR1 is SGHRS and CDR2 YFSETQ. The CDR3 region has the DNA TGCGCCAGCAGGAGGGGGGGGCCTAATTTCAAACCTAGCACAGATACGCAGTATTTT. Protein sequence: CASRRGGPNFKPSTDTQYF.

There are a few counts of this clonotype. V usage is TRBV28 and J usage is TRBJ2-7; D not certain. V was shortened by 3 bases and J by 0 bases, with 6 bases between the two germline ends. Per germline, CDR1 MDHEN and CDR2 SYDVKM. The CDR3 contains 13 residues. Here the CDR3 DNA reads TGTGCCAGCAGTTTGGGCGCCTCCTACGAGCAGTACGTC. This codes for CASSLGASYEQYV.

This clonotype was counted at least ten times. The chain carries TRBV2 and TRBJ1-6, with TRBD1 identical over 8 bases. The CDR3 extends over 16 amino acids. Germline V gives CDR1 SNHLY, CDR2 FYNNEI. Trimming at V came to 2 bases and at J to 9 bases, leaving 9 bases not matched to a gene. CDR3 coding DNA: TGTGCCAGCAGTGAATTGGAGGACAGGGAGGGTTCACCCCTCCACTTT. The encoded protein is CASSELEDREGSPLHF.

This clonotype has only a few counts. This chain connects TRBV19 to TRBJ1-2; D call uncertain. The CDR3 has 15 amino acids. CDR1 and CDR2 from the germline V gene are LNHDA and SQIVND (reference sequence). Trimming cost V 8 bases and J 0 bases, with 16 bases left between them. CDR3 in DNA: TGTGCCAGTGGAGAGACGCGGCTGACTAACTATGGCTACACCTTC. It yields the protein CASGETRLTNYGYTF. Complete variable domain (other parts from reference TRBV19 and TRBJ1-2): DGGITQSPKYLFRKEGQNVTLSCEQNLNHDAMYWYRQDPGQGLRLIYYSQIVNDFQKGDIAEGYSVSREKKESFPLTVTSAQKNPTAFYLCASGETRLTNYGYTFGSGTRLTVV.

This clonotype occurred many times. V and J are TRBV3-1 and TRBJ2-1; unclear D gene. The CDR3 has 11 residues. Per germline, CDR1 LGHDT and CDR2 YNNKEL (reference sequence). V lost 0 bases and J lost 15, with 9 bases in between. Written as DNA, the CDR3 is TGTGCCAGCAGCCAAGATAATCGATTGTTCTTC. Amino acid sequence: CASSQDNRLFF.

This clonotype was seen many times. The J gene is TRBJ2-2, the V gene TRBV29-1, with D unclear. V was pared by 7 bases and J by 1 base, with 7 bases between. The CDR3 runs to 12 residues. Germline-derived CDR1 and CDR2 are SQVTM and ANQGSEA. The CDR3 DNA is TGCAGCGGCGAAAGGAACACCGGGGAGCTGTTTTTT. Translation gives CSGERNTGELFF.

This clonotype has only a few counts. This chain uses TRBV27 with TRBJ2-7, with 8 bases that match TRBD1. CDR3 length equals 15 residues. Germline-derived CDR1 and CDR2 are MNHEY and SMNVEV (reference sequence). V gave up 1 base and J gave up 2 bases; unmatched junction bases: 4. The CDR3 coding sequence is TGTGCCAGCAGTTTATTTGGGACAGGTCCCTACGAGCAGTACTTC. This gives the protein CASSLFGTGPYEQYF.

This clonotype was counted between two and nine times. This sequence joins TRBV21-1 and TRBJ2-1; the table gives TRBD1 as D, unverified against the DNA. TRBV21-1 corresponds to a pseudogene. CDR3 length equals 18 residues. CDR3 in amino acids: CASSKVGTSGARYNEQFF. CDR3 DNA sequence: TGTGCCAGCAGCAAAGTGGGGACATCCGGTGCCCGCTACAATGAGCAGTTCTTC.

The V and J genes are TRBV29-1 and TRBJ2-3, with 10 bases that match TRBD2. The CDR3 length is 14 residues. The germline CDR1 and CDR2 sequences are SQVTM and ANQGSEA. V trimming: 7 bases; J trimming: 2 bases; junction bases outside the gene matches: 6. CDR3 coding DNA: TGCAGCGCTGCTAGCGGGAGATTCACAGATACGCAGTATTTT. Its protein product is CSAASGRFTDTQYF.

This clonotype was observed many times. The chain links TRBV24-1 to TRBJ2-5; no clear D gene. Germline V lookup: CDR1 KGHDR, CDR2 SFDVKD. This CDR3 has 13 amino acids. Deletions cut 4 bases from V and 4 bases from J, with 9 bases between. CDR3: CATSESVGETQYF. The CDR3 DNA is TGTGCCACCAGTGAATCGGTCGGAGAGACCCAGTACTTC.

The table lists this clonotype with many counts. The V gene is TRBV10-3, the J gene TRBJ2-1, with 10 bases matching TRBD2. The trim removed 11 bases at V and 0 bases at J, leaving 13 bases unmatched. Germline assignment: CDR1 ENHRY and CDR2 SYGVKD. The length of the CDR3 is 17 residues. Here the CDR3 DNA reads TGTGCCTCCTGGGCCACTAGCGGGGCGAGCTCCTACAATGAGCAGTTCTTC. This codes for CASWATSGASSYNEQFF.

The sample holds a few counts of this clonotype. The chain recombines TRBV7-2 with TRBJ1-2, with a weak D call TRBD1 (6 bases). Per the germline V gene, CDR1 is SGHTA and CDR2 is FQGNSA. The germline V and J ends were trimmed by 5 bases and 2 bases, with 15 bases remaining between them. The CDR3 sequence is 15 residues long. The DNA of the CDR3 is TGTGCCAGCAGCCCCGGGACACAAGGGAACTATGGCTACACCTTC. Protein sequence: CASSPGTQGNYGYTF.

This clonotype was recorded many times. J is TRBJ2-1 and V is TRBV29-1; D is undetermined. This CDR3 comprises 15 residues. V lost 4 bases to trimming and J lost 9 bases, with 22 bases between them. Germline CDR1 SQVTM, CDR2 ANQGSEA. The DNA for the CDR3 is TGCAGCGTTGTGGGCCTCCAACCCCCTCGAAGTGAGCAGTTCTTC. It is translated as CSVVGLQPPRSEQFF.

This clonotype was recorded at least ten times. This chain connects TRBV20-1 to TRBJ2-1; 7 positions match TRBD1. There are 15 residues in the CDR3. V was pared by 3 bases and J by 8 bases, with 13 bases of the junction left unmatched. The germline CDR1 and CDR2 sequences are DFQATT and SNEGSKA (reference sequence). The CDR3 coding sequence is TGCAGTGCTAGTCGGAATCGGGGACAGACGGATGAGCAGTTCTTC. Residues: CSASRNRGQTDEQFF.